What follows is one T cell receptor beta chain and its context. The data belong to a study of T cells in Graves' hyperthyroidism and ophthalmopathy. Study-level background: Peripheral blood was obtained at initial diagnosis, preceding any treatment.

Per the germline V gene, CDR1 is SGHRS and CDR2 is YFSETQ. The CDR3 contains 14 residues. V was clipped by 4 bases and J by 4 bases; unmatched bases: 7. There were TCR beta CDR3 regions amplified from RNA transcripts. Primed by the HTBI set, a first-round RT-PCR was run on the TCR CDR3. MiXCR was run by TCRdb on the multiplex PCR reads, yielding one entry per CDR3 protein. The table lists about half a million distinct CDR3 sequences, roughly 21% of them singletons, with over 45% in the top ten. This chain links TRBV5-1 with TRBJ2-5, with TRBD2 matching 7 bases. The sequenced sample was blood. This clonotype originated in a middle-aged man with Graves' ophthalmopathy. CDR3 nucleotide sequence: TGCGCCAGCAGCCCAACTAGCGCGGGAGAGACCCAGTACTTC. Its translation is CASSPTSAGETQYF.